This entry lists 22 T cell receptor beta chains sequenced from one sample in a study of shared clonotypes between healthy human individuals. Libraries were prepared by immunoSEQ multiplex PCR; TCRdb keeps only in-frame clonotypes and omits some of them. Found here are some 2,500,000 clones, around 90% of them singletons; the top ten hold around 0.38%. Input material: naive CD4+ T cells from PBMCs. Noted subset: CD45RA+ positively selected. The receptor set was obtained from a man younger than 30 in good health. Some clones in this sample may be carry-over from other donors' samples.

V gene TRBV7-3 combines with J gene TRBJ2-5; 7 bases fit TRBD1. Trimming at V came to 5 bases and at J to 2 bases, leaving 5 bases not matched to a gene. This CDR3 has 14 amino acids. Germline V lookup: CDR1 SGHTA, CDR2 FQGTGA. For the CDR3, the DNA is TGTGCCAGCAGCCCAGGACAGGCTCAAGAGACCCAGTACTTC. Translation: CASSPGQAQETQYF.

CDR3 loop: CASSKDRDYEQYF. CDR3 sequence (DNA): TGTGCCAGCAGTAAAGACAGGGACTACGAGCAGTACTTC. This chain links TRBV6-4 with TRBJ2-7, with 7 bases lining up with TRBD1. The V segment lost 5 bases and the J segment 3 bases; nucleotides outside the gene matches: 4. The CDR3 has 13 residues. Germline lookup yields CDR1 MRHNA and CDR2 SNTAGT.

V is TRBV5-1 and J is TRBJ2-2, with D perhaps matching TRBD1 (6 bases). Looked up from germline, CDR1 is SGHRS and CDR2 is YFSETQ. The CDR3 totals 15 residues. Deletions cut 1 base from V and 4 bases from J, with 11 bases between. The CDR3 DNA sequence: TGCGCCAGCAGCTTGTCCGGGACAACCACCGGGGAGCTGTTTTTT. This codes for CASSLSGTTTGELFF. Looking up the rest from reference TRBV5-1 and TRBJ2-2 gives the full variable domain: KAGVTQTPRYLIKTRGQQVTLSCSPISGHRSVSWYQQTPGQGLQFLFEYFSETQRNKGNFPGRFSGRQFSNSRSEMNVSTLELGDSALYLCASSLSGTTTGELFFGEGSRLTVL.

This clone has just one count. The CDR3 sequence: CASSFGSQETQYF. For the CDR3, the DNA is TGTGCCAGCAGCTTCGGGAGCCAAGAGACCCAGTACTTC. The chain combines TRBV7-2 with TRBJ2-5; weak D call: TRBD2 (6 bases). Looked up from germline, CDR1 is SGHTA and CDR2 is FQGNSA. The V and J ends lost 3 bases and 1 base respectively, with 6 bases between them. This CDR3 contains 13 residues.

The chain joins TRBV7-2 to TRBJ2-3; D unresolved. CDR3 length: 16 amino acids. Germline V gene lookup returns CDR1 SGHTA and CDR2 FQGNSA. V was shortened by 0 bases and J by 4 bases, with 14 bases between the two germline ends. The CDR3 sequence is CASSLAQLSGADTQYF. CDR3 nucleotides: TGTGCCAGCAGCTTAGCGCAGCTCTCGGGTGCAGATACGCAGTATTTT.

CDR3 protein: CASSTRTSGRPWNEQFF. CDR3 DNA sequence: TGTGCCAGCAGTACACGGACTAGCGGGAGGCCCTGGAATGAGCAGTTCTTC. The V call is TRBV27, the J call TRBJ2-1, with 14 bases matching TRBD2. CDR3 length equals 17 residues. Germline CDR1 is MNHEY and CDR2 is SMNVEV (reference sequence). Unmatched junction bases numbered 10, after V lost 5 bases and J lost 7 bases.

This rearrangement joins TRBV19 to TRBJ2-3; the D gene is possibly TRBD1 (5 bases). This CDR3 has 17 residues. CDR1 and CDR2 from the germline V gene are LNHDA and SQIVND (reference sequence). V lost 6 bases to trimming and J lost 6 bases, with 25 bases between them. The CDR3 is CASSSIPRAGYSDTQYF. The CDR3 nucleotides are TGTGCCAGTAGCAGTATCCCCAGGGCAGGGTATTCGGATACGCAGTATTTT. Full variable domain (missing parts from reference TRBV19 and TRBJ2-3): DGGITQSPKYLFRKEGQNVTLSCEQNLNHDAMYWYRQDPGQGLRLIYYSQIVNDFQKGDIAEGYSVSREKKESFPLTVTSAQKNPTAFYLCASSSIPRAGYSDTQYFGPGTRLTVL.

This chain joins TRBV21-1 and TRBJ1-5; TRBD1, as called in the table, went unchecked against the DNA. TRBV21-1 is described as a pseudogene. The length of the CDR3 is 16 residues. The CDR3 region has the DNA TGTGCCAGCAGTACATCAGGGGATCGGGTCTGTCAGCCCCAGCATTTT. Residues: CASSTSGDRVCQPQHF.

This chain links TRBV7-6 with TRBJ2-1, with no clear D. The length of the CDR3 is 13 residues. V lost 5 bases, J lost 6 bases, and 11 bases lay in between. CDR1 is SGHVS and CDR2 is FNYEAQ in the germline V gene. The CDR3 region is CASSPSLVNEQFF. DNA of the CDR3: TGTGCCAGCAGCCCGAGCTTGGTCAATGAGCAGTTCTTC.

The chain joins TRBV7-9 to TRBJ2-1; 11 bases align to TRBD2. V trimming: 1 base; J trimming: 1 base; junction bases outside the gene matches: 3. Germline CDR1 SEHNR, CDR2 FQNEAQ (reference sequence). The CDR3 runs to 17 residues. This chain's CDR3 is CASSLDLAGGSYNEQFF. The CDR3 DNA follows: TGTGCCAGCAGCTTAGATCTAGCGGGAGGTTCCTACAATGAGCAGTTCTTC.

The chain is built from TRBV28 and TRBJ1-4; D gene unclear. Trimming took 4 bases from V and 5 from J, leaving 14 bases between them. Germline values: CDR1 MDHEN, CDR2 SYDVKM. The CDR3 length is 15 residues. In DNA, the CDR3 is TGTGCCAGCAGTTCGAGGACGGTCCTGAATGAAAAACTGTTTTTT. This codes for CASSSRTVLNEKLFF.

The chain carries TRBV28 and TRBJ2-7; D perhaps matches TRBD2 (6 bases). V lost 2 bases, J lost 6 bases, and 11 bases lay in between. The CDR3 extends over 13 amino acids. Germline CDR1 and CDR2: MDHEN and SYDVKM. CDR3 residues: CASSLIIGGEQYF. The CDR3 DNA reads TGTGCCAGCAGTTTAATAATCGGGGGCGAGCAGTACTTC.

The CDR3 sequence is CASSPRTGPGAGQPQHF. As DNA, the CDR3 is TGTGCCAGCTCACCACGGACAGGGCCAGGTGCGGGTCAGCCCCAGCATTTT. This sequence joins TRBV18 and TRBJ1-5; 8 positions agree with TRBD1. The V segment lost 1 base and the J segment 6 bases; nucleotides outside the gene matches: 11. The CDR3 runs 17 residues. The V gene's germline CDR1 is KGHSH and CDR2 LQKENI. Drawing the rest from reference TRBV18 and TRBJ1-5, the complete variable domain is NAGVMQNPRHLVRRRGQEARLRCSPMKGHSHVYWYRQLPEEGLKFMVYLQKENIIDESGMPKERFSAEFPKEGPSILRIQQVVRGDSAAYFCASSPRTGPGAGQPQHFGDGTRLSIL.

The rearrangement links TRBV4-3 to TRBJ2-5; the D is unclear. The CDR3 totals 15 residues. Per the germline V gene, CDR1 is LGHNA and CDR2 is YSLEER. The ends were cut back, 1 base at V and 0 bases at J, with 9 bases in the middle. The CDR3 nucleotides read TGCGCCAGCAGCCAAGGTGGGAATAACCAAGAGACCCAGTACTTC. This sequence encodes CASSQGGNNQETQYF.

This chain connects TRBV5-1 to TRBJ1-1, with 11 positions matching TRBD1. The V segment lost 4 bases and the J segment 3 bases; nucleotides outside the gene matches: 5. The CDR3 covers 15 residues. CDR1 is SGHRS, CDR2 YFSETQ, per germline. Here the CDR3 reads CASSHGQGAHTEAFF. CDR3 bases: TGCGCCAGCAGCCACGGACAGGGGGCACACACTGAAGCTTTCTTT.

The chain has TRBV10-2 and TRBJ1-5; 7 bases agree with TRBD1. The CDR3 extends over 13 amino acids. The ends lost 2 bases at V and 9 bases at J; junction bases unmatched: 4. Germline values: CDR1 WSHSY, CDR2 SAAADI. CDR3 DNA: TGCGCCAGCAGTGAGAGGGGGCTGGGGCCCCAGCATTTT. It codes for CASSERGLGPQHF.

CDR3 amino acids: CASSLGGIKETQYF. The CDR3 bases are TGCGCCAGCAGCTTGGGAGGGATTAAAGAGACCCAGTACTTC. The chain uses TRBV5-1 and TRBJ2-5, with D perhaps TRBD2 (5 bases). This CDR3 spans 14 amino acids. Trimming took off 0 bases at V and 3 bases at J, with 9 bases between the two ends. Germline V lookup: CDR1 SGHRS, CDR2 YFSETQ. The full variable domain, rest sourced from reference TRBV5-1 and TRBJ2-5, is KAGVTQTPRYLIKTRGQQVTLSCSPISGHRSVSWYQQTPGQGLQFLFEYFSETQRNKGNFPGRFSGRQFSNSRSEMNVSTLELGDSALYLCASSLGGIKETQYFGPGTRLLVL.

The CDR3 region is CASSVTGVPTEAFF. The CDR3 nucleotides read TGTGCCAGCAGCGTGACAGGGGTCCCCACTGAAGCTTTCTTT. The rearrangement links TRBV6-5 to TRBJ1-1, with TRBD1 matching over 8 bases. Per the germline V gene, CDR1 is MNHEY and CDR2 is SVGAGI. Unmatched junction bases numbered 7, after V lost 6 bases and J lost 4 bases. The CDR3 extends over 14 amino acids.

This clone was seen only once. This chain uses TRBV5-1 with TRBJ2-1, with 7 bases matching TRBD2. CDR3 length: 16 amino acids. The V gene end was trimmed by 0 bases and the J gene end by 2 bases; junction bases not matched to a gene: 5. Germline V CDR1 and CDR2: SGHRS, YFSETQ. CDR3 in DNA: TGCGCCAGCAGCTTGGGGGACTACTTGACCTACAATGAGCAGTTCTTC. It codes for CASSLGDYLTYNEQFF.

This chain links TRBV5-1 with TRBJ2-7; D call uncertain. From germline, CDR1 is SGHRS and CDR2 YFSETQ. V gave up 3 bases and J gave up 0 bases, with 13 bases separating them. The CDR3 totals 15 residues. In DNA form, the CDR3 reads TGCGCCAGCAGCTGGGGTGGGTTATCCTCCTACGAGCAGTACTTC. As protein: CASSWGGLSSYEQYF. Full variable domain (missing parts from reference TRBV5-1 and TRBJ2-7): KAGVTQTPRYLIKTRGQQVTLSCSPISGHRSVSWYQQTPGQGLQFLFEYFSETQRNKGNFPGRFSGRQFSNSRSEMNVSTLELGDSALYLCASSWGGLSSYEQYFGPGTRLTVT.

This clone appeared once. The chain has TRBV7-6 and TRBJ2-5; 12 nucleotides align to TRBD1. This CDR3 spans 15 amino acids. Germline trimming cut 5 bases from V and 5 bases from J; bases unmatched to any gene: 6. CDR1 SGHVS and CDR2 FNYEAQ come from the germline V gene. This chain's CDR3 is CASSPGQGARETQYF. The DNA for the CDR3 is TGTGCCAGCAGCCCGGGACAGGGGGCGCGGGAGACCCAGTACTTC.

On this clone: The same CDR3 can be traced to other DNA sequences in this sample. V gene TRBV7-3 combines with J gene TRBJ2-1, with 10 bases matching TRBD2. This CDR3 comprises 16 residues. With V trimmed by 2 bases and J by 7 bases, 8 bases remained unmatched. Germline CDR1 and CDR2: SGHTA and FQGTGA. The CDR3 DNA follows: TGTGCCAGCAGCTTAGCGGGGCTAGCGGGGGTGAATGAGCAGTTCTTC. Its protein product is CASSLAGLAGVNEQFF.